A single sample gave rise to the 11 T cell receptor beta chains below, sequenced in a study of T cells in Graves' hyperthyroidism and ophthalmopathy. RNA transcripts provided the source from which TCR beta CDR3 regions were amplified. Carried out on the TCR CDR3, a first-round RT-PCR used the HTBI primer set. In TCRdb, the multiplex PCR reads were re-called with MiXCR into one record per CDR3 protein. The sample has under 250,000 distinct CDR3 sequences, around a sixth seen once. Sequencing was done on a sample of blood. These receptors were obtained from a woman between 50 and 59 years old with Graves' hyperthyroidism.

The chain has TRBV19 and TRBJ1-2; TRBD1 matches 7 bases. Germline CDR1 reads LNHDA; CDR2 reads SQIVND (reference sequence). V shed 7 bases, J shed 3 bases, and the junction held 14 bases outside the gene matches. This CDR3 spans 16 amino acids. The CDR3 coding sequence is TGTGCCAGTAATAACCATCCCGCGACAGGGTACTATGGCTACACCTTC. Its translation: CASNNHPATGYYGYTF.

This clonotype was recorded a few times. The chain is built from TRBV5-6 and TRBJ2-1, with a tentative D call TRBD2 (6 bases). With 4 bases removed from V and 9 bases from J, the gap between germline ends came to 17 bases. CDR1 SGHDT and CDR2 YYEEEE come from the germline V gene. The CDR3 has 14 residues. The chain's CDR3 is CASSPTRRVSEQFF. The CDR3, as DNA: TGTGCCAGCAGCCCGACTAGGCGGGTTAGTGAGCAGTTCTTC. Looking up the rest from reference TRBV5-6 and TRBJ2-1 gives the full variable domain: DAGVTQSPTHLIKTRGQQVTLRCSPKSGHDTVSWYQQALGQGPQFIFQYYEEEERQRGNFPDRFSGHQFPNYSSELNVNALLLGDSALYLCASSPTRRVSEQFFGPGTRLTVL.

This clonotype was observed many times. The chain employs TRBV15 and TRBJ2-5; TRBD2 might be the D (6 bases). Looked up from germline, CDR1 is LNHNV and CDR2 is YYDKDF (reference sequence). The CDR3 consists of 16 residues. V shed 3 bases and J shed 2 bases, with 16 bases lying between them. CDR3 sequence: CATSRSPSVGQETQYF. The CDR3 nucleotides are TGTGCCACCAGCAGGTCCCCTAGCGTGGGGCAAGAGACCCAGTACTTC.

This clonotype was picked up many times. The V gene is TRBV10-3, the J gene TRBJ2-3, with 9 bases aligning to TRBD2. The V and J ends lost 7 bases and 3 bases, in that order; junction bases with no gene match: 11. The CDR3 runs 16 residues. Germline V CDR1 and CDR2: ENHRY, SYGVKD. Here the CDR3 DNA reads TGTGCCATCACCGCCGGGACTAGCCTAACTACAGATACGCAGTATTTT. It codes for CAITAGTSLTTDTQYF.

The chain couples TRBV28 to TRBJ2-3; 8 positions match TRBD2. Germline V gene sequence: CDR1 MDHEN, CDR2 SYDVKM. V was pared by 6 bases and J by 2 bases, with 7 bases of the junction left unmatched. This CDR3 contains 15 residues. CDR3 DNA sequence: TGTGCCAGCAGGCGGGGACTAGAATTCACAGATACGCAGTATTTT. This encodes CASRRGLEFTDTQYF.

Only a few counts were recorded for this clonotype. The chain couples TRBV5-1 to TRBJ2-3, with D hard to call. Germline values: CDR1 SGHRS, CDR2 YFSETQ. V shed 0 bases and J shed 3 bases, with 14 bases lying between them. The CDR3 runs to 16 residues. CDR3 sequence (DNA): TGCGCCAGCAGCTTGGATGGTGGAATGTGGACAGATACGCAGTATTTT. This gives the protein CASSLDGGMWTDTQYF.

As for this clonotype: A much larger clone lies one base from this, so it may be a read error. The V call is TRBV10-1, the J call TRBJ2-1; 7 bases are shared with TRBD2. Looked up from germline, CDR1 is WNHNN and CDR2 is SYGVQD (reference sequence). CDR3 length: 13 residues. CDR3: CASREVGYNERFF. The DNA for the CDR3 is TGTGCCAGCCGGGAGGTAGGCTACAATGAGCGGTTCTTC.

In this sample, this clonotype turned up many times. The chain combines TRBV10-2 with TRBJ2-5; 9 bases fit TRBD2. Germline CDR1 and CDR2: WSHSY and SAAADI. This CDR3 is built from 16 residues. J lost 5 bases, V lost 3 bases, and 10 bases had no gene match. CDR3 DNA sequence: TGCGCCAGCAGTGACGAGCGGGAGGTTCCGGGGGAGACCCAGTACTTC. Protein product: CASSDEREVPGETQYF.

This clonotype was counted between two and nine times. The chain carries TRBV13 and TRBJ2-1, with no clear D. Trimming removed 3 bases from V and 3 bases from J, with 9 bases in between. This CDR3 has 14 residues. CDR1 and CDR2 (germline): PRHDT, FYEKMQ (reference sequence). Written as DNA, the CDR3 is TGTGCCAGCAGCTTTTATTCTGGCTACAATGAGCAGTTCTTC. Translated: CASSFYSGYNEQFF.

CDR3 sequence: CAWSVGQVTGANVLTF. CDR3 sequence (DNA): TGTGCCTGGAGTGTAGGCCAGGTAACCGGGGCCAACGTCCTGACTTTC. The chain has TRBV30 and TRBJ2-6; the D is unclear. Trimming removed 0 bases at V and 4 bases at J, with 13 bases between. There are 16 residues in the CDR3. CDR1 is GTSNPN, CDR2 SVGIG, per germline (reference sequence).

This clonotype was detected many times. The rearrangement joins TRBV2 to TRBJ2-7; D is uncertain. Germline-derived CDR1 and CDR2 are SNHLY and FYNNEI. The length of the CDR3 is 14 residues. The V end lost 7 bases, the J end lost 3 bases, and 16 bases lay between the germline ends. Written as DNA, the CDR3 is TGTGCCAGCAACCCCCGGGTAGGTCTCTACGAGCAGTACTTC. As protein: CASNPRVGLYEQYF.